The rows below give T cell receptor beta chains drawn from one sample of a study of blood T cell repertoires in COVID-19. TCRdb keeps only in-frame clones here, not all; method: immunoSEQ multiplex PCR. The sample holds around 300,000 clones, approximately 88% seen once. The sample comprised PBMCs or T cells enriched from blood (not recorded which). These receptor sequences come from a man aged 25 to 45 who had recovered from COVID-19. Both conserved end residues are part of each CDR3. A D gene is named only where the DNA matches it firmly. A clone size is listed for some rows: how often the clone was seen (once, few, many), or a class if it is expanded.

CASSPDDRAANEKLFF	TGTGCCAGCTCACCGGATGACAGGGCCGCTAATGAAAAACTGTTTTTT	NA	TRBV18	TRBD1	TRBJ1-4
CASRKRTEPNYGYTF	TGTGCCAGCAGGAAACGGACAGAGCCCAACTATGGCTACACCTTC	once	TRBV7-8	NA	TRBJ1-2
CASSEGLLSSYEQYF	TGTGCCAGCAGTGAAGGACTTCTCAGCTCCTACGAGCAGTACTTC	few	TRBV2	NA	TRBJ2-7
CASSPWDRAYEQYF	TGTGCCAGTAGTCCCTGGGACAGGGCCTACGAGCAGTACTTC	NA	TRBV19	TRBD1	TRBJ2-7
CASTIQGALEAFF	TGTGCCAGCACCATACAAGGGGCTCTTGAAGCTTTCTTT	few	TRBV6-5	NA	TRBJ1-1
CASSYTRQGASYEQYF	TGTGCCAGCAGTTATACCCGACAGGGGGCCTCCTACGAGCAGTACTTC	NA	TRBV28	TRBD1	TRBJ2-7
CASSQARQGMSNQPQHF	TGCGCCAGCAGCCAAGCTAGACAGGGTATGAGCAATCAGCCCCAGCATTTT	many	TRBV4-1	TRBD1	TRBJ1-5
CASKEQGAYEQYF	TGTGCCAGTAAGGAACAGGGGGCTTACGAGCAGTACTTC	NA	TRBV19	TRBD1	TRBJ2-7
CASSWGQNYGYTF	TGTGCCAGCAGTTGGGGACAGAACTATGGCTACACCTTC	NA	TRBV28	TRBD1	TRBJ1-2
CASSETGTYEQYF	TGCGCCAGCAGTGAGACAGGTACCTACGAGCAGTACTTC	NA	TRBV10-1	NA	TRBJ2-7
CACRGGQVYEQYF	TGTGCCTGCCGCGGGGGGCAGGTCTACGAGCAGTACTTC	NA	TRBV30	TRBD2	TRBJ2-7
CARVRLVQETQYF	TGTGCCAGGGTACGACTTGTCCAAGAGACCCAGTACTTC	NA	TRBV21-1	NA	TRBJ2-5
CASSNTNTGELFF	TGCGCCAGCAGTAACACGAACACCGGGGAGCTGTTTTTT	NA	TRBV10-2	NA	TRBJ2-2
CASSLTGGANEKLFF	TGTGCCAGCAGCTTGACAGGGGGCGCAAATGAAAAACTGTTTTTT	once	TRBV5-4	TRBD1	TRBJ1-4
CASSDRQETQYF	TGCGCCAGCTCCGACAGGCAAGAGACCCAGTACTTC	NA	TRBV10-1	NA	TRBJ2-5
CASNLGTGYNEQFF	TGTGCCAGCAACCTAGGGACAGGGTACAATGAGCAGTTCTTC	NA	TRBV9	TRBD1	TRBJ2-1
CASGTLQGRGYTF	TGTGCCAGCGGCACGCTACAGGGGAGAGGCTACACCTTC	NA	TRBV27	TRBD1	TRBJ1-2
CASSQVGLAGELFF	TGTGCCAGCTCACAGGTCGGACTGGCCGGGGAGCTGTTTTTT	NA	TRBV18	NA	TRBJ2-2
CASSLWLAVAGELFF	TGTGCCAGCAGTTTGTGGCTAGCGGTGGCCGGGGAGCTGTTTTTT	NA	TRBV28	TRBD2	TRBJ2-2
CAWSVGFGRDRGLMGYGYTF	TGTGCCTGGAGTGTAGGTTTCGGTCGAGACAGGGGGCTGATGGGCTATGGCTACACCTTC	NA	TRBV30	TRBD1	TRBJ1-2
CASSISPGRGRSTEAFF	TGTGCCAGTAGTATCTCGCCTGGCAGGGGGAGAAGTACTGAAGCTTTCTTT	NA	TRBV19	TRBD1	TRBJ1-1
CASLFNEQFF	TGTGCCAGTTTATTCAATGAGCAGTTCTTC	NA	TRBV2	NA	TRBJ2-1
CASTQWGATGELFF	TGTGCCAGCACCCAGTGGGGCGCAACCGGGGAGCTGTTTTTT	NA	TRBV2	NA	TRBJ2-2
CASSVGQGREKLFF	TGTGCCAGCAGCGTTGGACAGGGAAGGGAAAAACTGTTTTTT	NA	TRBV6-5	TRBD1	TRBJ1-4